The clone carrying this TCR beta chain occurred once. The V segment lost 4 bases and the J segment 3 bases; nucleotides outside the gene matches: 8. In germline, CDR1 is SGHRS, CDR2 YFSETQ. The CDR3 covers 16 residues. This entry is derived from a study of blood T cell repertoires in COVID-19. Across the whole study: The United States, Italy and Spain supplied acute and convalescent COVID-19 samples. Sample material is recorded as cDNA or gDNA derived from T cells, B-cell-depleted T cells, or PBMCs.

Per the original methods: Estimation of nucleated cell counts relied on the amplification of reference gene primers. Some clones are missing from TCRdb's copy, which holds only in-frame ones; the method was immunoSEQ multiplex PCR. V and J calls and clone size follow that table, whereas D and trimming were derived from the DNA. The sample has roughly 260,000 clones, just under 90% seen once. The gene calls are TRBV5-1 and TRBJ1-1, with 11 positions matching TRBD1. The sample comprised peripheral blood. The clonotype originates from a woman in her thirties or forties with acute or convalescent COVID-19. CDR3 DNA sequence: TGCGCCAGCAGCCCCAGCCGGACAGGGGGCGACACTGAAGCTTTCTTT. Translation gives CASSPSRTGGDTEAFF. The full variable domain, completed using reference TRBV5-1 and TRBJ1-1, is KAGVTQTPRYLIKTRGQQVTLSCSPISGHRSVSWYQQTPGQGLQFLFEYFSETQRNKGNFPGRFSGRQFSNSRSEMNVSTLELGDSALYLCASSPSRTGGDTEAFFGQGTRLTVV.